The text below deals with one T cell receptor beta chain. This record comes from a study of blood T cell repertoires in COVID-19. About the research overall: Samples representing acute and convalescent COVID-19 were sourced from the United States, Italy and Spain. Sources were T cells, B-cell-depleted T cells, or PBMCs; the material itself was cDNA or gDNA.

The J segment lost 5 bases and the V segment lost 4 bases, leaving 10 bases of the junction unmatched. From germline, CDR1 is MRHNA and CDR2 SNTAGT. The CDR3 length is 15 residues. The protocol was immunoSEQ multiplex PCR, while the TCRdb copy is restricted to in-frame clones and leaves out a portion. The table shows roughly 20,000 clones, with 89% occurring only once. This TCR came from a human donor in a cohort sampled during active COVID-19. V usage is TRBV6-4 and J usage is TRBJ2-5; 7 bases fit TRBD1. Sequencing used peripheral blood. CDR3 amino acids: CASSAPTGSHETQYF. The CDR3 coding sequence is TGTGCCAGCAGTGCCCCGACAGGGTCCCACGAGACCCAGTACTTC.